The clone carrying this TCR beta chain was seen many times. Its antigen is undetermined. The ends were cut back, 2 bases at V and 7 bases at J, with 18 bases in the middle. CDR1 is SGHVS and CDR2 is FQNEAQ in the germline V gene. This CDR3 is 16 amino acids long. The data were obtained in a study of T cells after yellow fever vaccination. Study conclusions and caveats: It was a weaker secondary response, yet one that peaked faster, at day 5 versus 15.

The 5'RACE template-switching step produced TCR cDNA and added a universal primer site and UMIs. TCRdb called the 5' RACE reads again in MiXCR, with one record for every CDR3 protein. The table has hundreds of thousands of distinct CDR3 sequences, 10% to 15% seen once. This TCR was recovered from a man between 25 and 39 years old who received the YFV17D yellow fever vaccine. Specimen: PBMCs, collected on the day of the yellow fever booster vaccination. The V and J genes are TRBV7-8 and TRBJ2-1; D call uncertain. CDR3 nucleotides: TGTGCCAGCAGCTTACGGGCGGATGGGGTACTAAATGAGCAGTTCTTC. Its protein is CASSLRADGVLNEQFF.